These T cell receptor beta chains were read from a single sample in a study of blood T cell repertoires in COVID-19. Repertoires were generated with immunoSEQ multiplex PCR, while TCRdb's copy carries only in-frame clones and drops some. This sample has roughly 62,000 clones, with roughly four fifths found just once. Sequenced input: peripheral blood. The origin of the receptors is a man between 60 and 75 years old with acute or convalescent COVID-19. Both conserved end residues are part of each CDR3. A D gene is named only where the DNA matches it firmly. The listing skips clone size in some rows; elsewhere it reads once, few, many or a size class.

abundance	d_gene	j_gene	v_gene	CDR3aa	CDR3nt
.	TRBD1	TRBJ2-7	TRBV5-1	CATKPGQGSYEQYF	TGCGCCACCAAACCGGGACAGGGGTCCTACGAGCAGTACTTC
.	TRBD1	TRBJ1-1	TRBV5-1	CASSLGQGDSAFF	TGCGCCAGCAGCTTGGGACAGGGTGATTCGGCTTTCTTT
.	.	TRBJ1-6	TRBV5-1	CASSFTGISPLHF	TGCGCCAGCAGCTTCACAGGGATTTCACCCCTCCACTTT
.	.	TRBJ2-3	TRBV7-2	CASSFLTDTQYF	TGTGCCAGCAGCTTTCTCACAGATACGCAGTATTTT
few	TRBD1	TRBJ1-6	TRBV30	CACYRGRGAVHF	TGTGCCTGCTACAGGGGCCGCGGGGCTGTCCACTTT
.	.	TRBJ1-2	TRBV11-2	CASAQGWYGGYTF	TGTGCCAGCGCACAGGGTTGGTATGGGGGCTACACCTTC
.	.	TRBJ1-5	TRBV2	CASRSMEDPQHF	TGTGCCAGCAGATCGATGGAGGACCCCCAGCATTTT
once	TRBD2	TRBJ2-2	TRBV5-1	CASTSGGADTGELFF	TGCGCCAGCACCAGCGGGGGGGCGGACACCGGGGAGCTGTTTTTT
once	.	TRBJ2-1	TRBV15	CATSRDPQARGKNEQFF	TGTGCCACCAGCAGAGATCCCCAGGCCAGGGGTAAGAATGAGCAGTTCTTC
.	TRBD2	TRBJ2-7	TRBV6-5	CASRGTSGGHEQYF	TGTGCCAGCAGGGGGACTAGCGGGGGCCACGAGCAGTACTTC
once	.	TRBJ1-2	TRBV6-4	CASSDSFGGGGYTF	TGTGCCAGCAGTGACTCGTTCGGGGGAGGTGGCTACACCTTC
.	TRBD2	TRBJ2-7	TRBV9	CASSVSGGNYEQYF	TGTGCCAGCAGCGTTAGCGGGGGGAACTACGAGCAGTACTTC
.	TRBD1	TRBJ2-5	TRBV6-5	CASSYLGRGKGETQYF	TGTGCCAGCAGTTACTTGGGCAGGGGGAAAGGGGAGACCCAGTACTTC
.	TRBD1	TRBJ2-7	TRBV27	CASSAPGQISYEQYF	TGTGCCAGCAGTGCACCGGGACAGATCTCCTACGAGCAGTACTTC
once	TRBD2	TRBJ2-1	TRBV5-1	CASSPASGGPYNEQFF	TGCGCCAGCAGCCCCGCTAGCGGGGGCCCGTACAATGAGCAGTTCTTC
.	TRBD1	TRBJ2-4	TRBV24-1	CATSDSRGQRNIQYF	TGTGCCACCAGTGACTCTAGGGGGCAGCGAAACATTCAGTACTTC
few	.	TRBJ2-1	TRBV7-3	CASSLGTPTYNEQFF	TGTGCCAGCAGCTTAGGGACACCGACCTACAATGAGCAGTTCTTC
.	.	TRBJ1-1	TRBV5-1	CASSPWGSPNTEAFF	TGCGCCAGCAGCCCGTGGGGCAGCCCGAACACTGAAGCTTTCTTT
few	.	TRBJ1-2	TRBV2	CASMPRGRGVYGYTF	TGTGCCAGCATGCCCAGGGGACGAGGGGTCTATGGCTACACCTTC
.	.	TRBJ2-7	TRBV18	CASSPNSYEQYF	TGTGCCAGCTCACCCAACAGCTACGAGCAGTACTTC
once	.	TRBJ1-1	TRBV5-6	CASSLPGVSTEAFF	TGTGCCAGCAGCCTCCCCGGGGTGAGCACTGAAGCTTTCTTT
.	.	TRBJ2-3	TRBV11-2	CASSFRQGSGTDTQYF	TGTGCCAGCAGCTTCCGCCAGGGGTCCGGCACAGATACGCAGTATTTT
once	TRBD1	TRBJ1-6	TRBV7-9	CASSFPLASTGTNSPLHF	TGTGCCAGCAGCTTCCCCCTCGCCTCGACAGGGACAAATTCACCCCTCCACTTT
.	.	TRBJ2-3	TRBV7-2	CASSLEAHGGTQYF	TGTGCCAGCAGCTTAGAGGCCCACGGGGGTACGCAGTATTTT
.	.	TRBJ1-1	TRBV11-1	CASSLTQNTEAFF	TGTGCCAGCAGCCTAACCCAGAACACTGAAGCTTTCTTT
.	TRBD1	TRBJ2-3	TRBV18	CASSKLTGPLSTDTQYF	TGTGCCAGCTCGAAGCTGACAGGGCCCCTCTCCACAGATACGCAGTATTTT
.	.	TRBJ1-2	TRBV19	CASTPTATNYGYTF	TGTGCCAGTACCCCGACTGCCACCAACTATGGCTACACCTTC
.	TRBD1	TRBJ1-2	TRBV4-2	CASSQDGAGGDYGYTF	TGTGCCAGCAGCCAAGATGGAGCAGGGGGAGACTATGGCTACACCTTC
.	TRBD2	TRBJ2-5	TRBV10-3	CAISETSGGAETQYF	TGTGCCATCAGTGAAACTAGCGGGGGGGCGGAGACCCAGTACTTC
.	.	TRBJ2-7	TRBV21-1	CASSSSKCKRRDGYEQYF	TGTGCCAGCAGCAGTAGTAAGTGTAAGCGGAGGGACGGGTACGAGCAGTACTTC
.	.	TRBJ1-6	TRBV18	CASSPAQDSNSPLHF	TGTGCCAGCTCACCCGCTCAGGACAGTAATTCACCCCTCCACTTT
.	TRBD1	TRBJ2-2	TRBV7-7	CASSPGGFTGELFF	TGTGCTAGCAGCCCAGGGGGTTTCACCGGGGAGCTGTTTTTT
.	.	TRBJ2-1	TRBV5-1	CASVEGGTSYNEQFF	TGCGCCAGCGTGGAGGGGGGGACCTCCTACAATGAGCAGTTCTTC
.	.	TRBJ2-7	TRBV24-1	CATSASGHLYEQYF	TGTGCCACCAGTGCCTCAGGACACCTATACGAGCAGTACTTC
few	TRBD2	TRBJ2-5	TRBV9	CASSPGLAGLQETQYF	TGTGCCAGCAGCCCCGGACTAGCGGGGTTACAAGAGACCCAGTACTTC
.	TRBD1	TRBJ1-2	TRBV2	CASRRTGTLPGYTF	TGTGCCAGCAGGCGGACAGGGACCTTGCCCGGCTACACCTTC
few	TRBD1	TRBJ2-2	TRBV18	CASSPPYSVHPGQGNTGELFF	TGTGCCAGCTCACCACCGTACTCGGTTCATCCGGGACAGGGGAACACCGGGGAGCTGTTTTTT
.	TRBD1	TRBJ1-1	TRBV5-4	CASSQSGTGVGSTEAFF	TGTGCCAGCAGCCAATCTGGGACAGGGGTTGGGAGCACTGAAGCTTTCTTT
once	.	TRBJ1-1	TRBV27	CASSRGRNTEAFF	TGTGCCAGCAGCAGGGGCAGGAACACTGAAGCTTTCTTT
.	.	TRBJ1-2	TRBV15	CATSAGGEDGYTF	TGTGCCACCAGCGCGGGGGGGGAAGATGGCTACACCTTC
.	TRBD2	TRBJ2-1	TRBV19	CASSPPGGGHNEQFF	TGTGCCAGTAGTCCCCCCGGGGGGGGGCACAATGAGCAGTTCTTC
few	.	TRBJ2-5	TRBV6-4	CASISDRNPRETQYF	TGTGCCAGCATTTCCGACAGAAATCCTCGGGAGACCCAGTACTTC